Presented here are 12 T cell receptor beta chains from one specimen sequenced in a study of T cell repertoires in cytomegalovirus infection. TCRdb fed the reads into MiXCR, producing one record per CDR3 protein. This sample has roughly 180,000 distinct CDR3 sequences, with roughly 15% found just once. The specimen was CD8+ T cells from PBMCs. The receptors shown here come from a human donor in good health (CMV status not recorded). Some clones in this sample may be carry-over from other donors' samples.

This clonotype was picked up a small number of times. The rearrangement uses TRBV4-3 and TRBJ1-5, with no clear D. Germline loops: CDR1 LGHNA, CDR2 YSLEER. The CDR3 is 15 amino acids. V gave up 0 bases and J gave up 5 bases, with 11 bases separating them. CDR3 bases: TGCGCCAGCAGCCAAGACTCCGGCCGCGATCAGCCCCAGCATTTT. Protein: CASSQDSGRDQPQHF.

V is TRBV7-2 and J is TRBJ2-7; possible D gene TRBD2, 7 bases. V dropped 5 bases and J dropped 2 bases, with 13 bases sitting between them. Germline V gene sequence: CDR1 SGHTA, CDR2 FQGNSA. This CDR3 spans 14 amino acids. The CDR3 DNA reads TGTGCCAGCAGCCCTCGGGGGGCCCCCTACGAGCAGTACTTC. Translation gives CASSPRGAPYEQYF.

The chain uses TRBV12-5 and TRBJ1-1; D not resolved. CDR3 length: 10 residues. CDR1 is LGHNT, CDR2 FRNRAP, per germline. The V and J ends lost 7 bases and 10 bases respectively, with 10 bases between them. CDR3 region: CASVPGRAFF. CDR3 DNA sequence: TGTGCTAGTGTTCCGGGTAGAGCTTTCTTT.

This clonotype came up a few times. The rearrangement uses TRBV6-2 or TRBV6-3 and TRBJ1-5, with D tentatively TRBD1 (6 bases). Germline V gives CDR1 MNHEY, CDR2 SVGEGT. V shed 0 bases and J shed 7 bases, with 10 bases lying between them. The length of the CDR3 is 14 residues. The CDR3 region has the DNA TGTGCCAGCAGTTACTCGGCACAGGGACAGCCCCAGCATTTT. Encoded protein: CASSYSAQGQPQHF.

V is TRBV7-2 and J is TRBJ2-2; 8 bases fit TRBD2. The CDR3 runs to 13 residues. CDR1 is SGHTA, CDR2 FQGNSA, per germline. J lost 4 bases, V lost 11 bases, and 6 bases had no gene match. CDR3 nucleotides: TGTGCCGCCCGGGGGGGGACCACCGGGGAGCTGTTTTTT. This translates into CAARGGTTGELFF.

The chain couples TRBV6-2 or TRBV6-3 to TRBJ2-1; 9 nucleotides agree with TRBD1. The CDR3 loop spans 14 amino acids. Germline CDR1 MNHEY, CDR2 SVGEGT. J was trimmed by 7 bases and V by 4 bases; bases with no gene match: 5. The chain's CDR3 is CASSSDRGWNEQFF. CDR3 sequence (DNA): TGTGCCAGCAGTTCCGACAGGGGGTGGAATGAGCAGTTCTTC.

In this sample, this clonotype turned up a few times. The rearrangement uses TRBV24-1 and TRBJ1-2, with D uncertain. The V end lost 2 bases, the J end lost 4 bases, and 7 bases lay between the germline ends. In germline, CDR1 is KGHDR, CDR2 SFDVKD. The CDR3 contains 13 residues. CDR3 in DNA: TGTGCCACCAGTGATTCCTCTATCTATGGCTACACCTTC. This encodes CATSDSSIYGYTF.

This clonotype was detected only a few times. This rearrangement joins TRBV2 to TRBJ2-2, with TRBD2 matching 10 bases. V trimming: 4 bases; J trimming: 3 bases; junction bases outside the gene matches: 5. Germline CDR1 and CDR2: SNHLY and FYNNEI. CDR3 length: 16 residues. CDR3 residues: CASSGAGGQHTGELFF. The CDR3 region has the DNA TGTGCCAGCAGTGGAGCGGGGGGGCAGCACACCGGGGAGCTGTTTTTT.

This clonotype was observed a handful of times. This sequence joins TRBV20-1 and TRBJ2-5; D is ambiguous. From germline, CDR1 is DFQATT and CDR2 SNEGSKA (reference sequence). Trimming took 4 bases from V and 5 from J, leaving 5 bases between them. CDR3 size: 10 residues. The CDR3 spells CSATEETQYF. The CDR3 DNA sequence: TGCAGTGCTACCGAGGAGACCCAGTACTTC.

This clonotype has more than one count but fewer than ten. The chain joins TRBV27 to TRBJ1-5; 8 bases align to TRBD1. Per germline, CDR1 MNHEY and CDR2 SMNVEV (reference sequence). V lost 4 bases, J lost 0 bases, and 8 bases stayed unmatched. The CDR3 is 17 residues long. CDR3 DNA sequence: TGTGCCAGCAGTTACTCAGGGGGCCCTTATAGCAATCAGCCCCAGCATTTT. This encodes CASSYSGGPYSNQPQHF.

The V call is TRBV7-8, the J call TRBJ2-1, with 8 bases matching TRBD2. V shed 1 base, J shed 3 bases, and the junction held 8 bases outside the gene matches. The CDR3 totals 17 residues. The germline CDR1 and CDR2 sequences are SGHVS and FQNEAQ. CDR3 nucleotide sequence: TGTGCCAGCAGCTTAGGGCCAGCCGGGACTAGCTACAATGAGCAGTTCTTC. Translation: CASSLGPAGTSYNEQFF.

DNA of the CDR3: TGTGCCAGACAGGGGAACACCGGGGAGCTGTTTTTT. Protein sequence: CARQGNTGELFF. The chain uses TRBV7-9 and TRBJ2-2; possible D gene TRBD1, 6 bases. Germline V gene sequence: CDR1 SEHNR, CDR2 FQNEAQ (reference sequence). This CDR3 contains 12 residues. V shed 9 bases and J shed 1 base, with 6 bases lying between them.